One and the same sample provided the 22 T cell receptor beta chains below, sequenced in a study of shared clonotypes between healthy human individuals. TCRdb's copy holds only in-frame clones and misses some; the assay was immunoSEQ multiplex PCR. Here the sample spans 2 million to 2.5 million clones, roughly 95% being singletons. Input material: naive CD4+ T cells sorted from blood. Subset of the sample: CD45RA+ positively selected. The receptors were gathered from a man aged 18 to 30 in good health.

This clone has only one observation. The rearrangement links TRBV30 to TRBJ1-5, with D maybe TRBD1 (5 bases). From germline, CDR1 is GTSNPN and CDR2 SVGIG (reference sequence). The CDR3 has 12 residues. The V and J ends lost 7 bases and 3 bases respectively, with 10 bases between them. The CDR3 sequence: CAYDSYNQPQHF. In nucleotides, the CDR3 is TGTGCCTATGACAGCTACAATCAGCCCCAGCATTTT.

For this clone: Other DNA sequences from this sample encode an identical CDR3 as well. The chain links TRBV7-2 to TRBJ1-6; 8 nucleotides align to TRBD1. From germline, CDR1 is SGHTA and CDR2 FQGNSA. The length of the CDR3 is 15 residues. Trimming took 6 bases from V and 9 from J; bases not matched to a gene: 10. This CDR3 reads CASSFGQGGSSPLHF. CDR3 nucleotide sequence: TGTGCCAGCAGTTTCGGACAGGGAGGTTCTTCACCCCTCCACTTT.

This chain links TRBV10-3 with TRBJ1-2, with no clear D. The CDR3 loop spans 15 amino acids. Germline lookup yields CDR1 ENHRY and CDR2 SYGVKD. The germline V and J ends were trimmed by 6 bases and 2 bases, with 16 bases remaining between them. The DNA of the CDR3 is TGTGCCATCAGCCCCATTGGCGGCGAGAACTATGGCTACACCTTC. Amino acids: CAISPIGGENYGYTF.

The chain couples TRBV28 to TRBJ1-5; no firm D call. This CDR3 region has 15 residues. V was pared by 5 bases and J by 5 bases, with 16 bases between. Germline-derived CDR1 and CDR2 are MDHEN and SYDVKM. The CDR3 region has the DNA TGTGCCAGCAGTCCCCTCGACCGTAGGGATCAGCCCCAGCATTTT. Its protein is CASSPLDRRDQPQHF.

The chain couples TRBV9 to TRBJ2-5, with D possibly TRBD2 on 5 matching bases. The CDR3 is 13 residues long. The V end lost 0 bases, the J end lost 7 bases, and 10 bases lay between the germline ends. CDR1 is SGDLS, CDR2 YYNGEE, per germline. CDR3 residues: CASSVASEGTQYF. For the CDR3, the DNA is TGTGCCAGCAGCGTAGCCAGCGAGGGGACCCAGTACTTC.

The rearrangement links TRBV4-1 to TRBJ2-4; 7 bases agree with TRBD1. Trimming removed 2 bases from V and 6 bases from J; junction bases left unmatched: 13. The CDR3 is 17 residues long. In germline, CDR1 is MGHRA, CDR2 YSYEKL. CDR3 residues: CASSQKPLTGFGNIQYF. In DNA, the CDR3 is TGCGCCAGCAGCCAAAAACCCCTGACAGGGTTCGGAAACATTCAGTACTTC.

The chain links TRBV19 to TRBJ1-1, with 7 nucleotides matching TRBD1. The trim removed 8 bases at V and 0 bases at J, leaving 9 bases unmatched. CDR3 length: 15 amino acids. Germline-derived CDR1 and CDR2 are LNHDA and SQIVND (reference sequence). CDR3 in DNA: TGTGCCAGTCAAATCACAGGGGAGGTGAACACTGAAGCTTTCTTT. Its translation: CASQITGEVNTEAFF.

This chain uses TRBV2 with TRBJ2-3; TRBD1 matches at 12 bases. V lost 5 bases, J lost 7 bases, and 4 bases stayed unmatched. The CDR3 has 14 residues. Germline loops: CDR1 SNHLY, CDR2 FYNNEI. DNA of the CDR3: TGTGCCAGCAGTATGGGACAGGGGGCTTATACGCAGTATTTT. Translation: CASSMGQGAYTQYF.

CDR3 loop: CASSSGYLEEKLFF. CDR3 coding DNA: TGCGCCAGCAGCTCCGGCTACCTTGAGGAAAAACTGTTTTTT. This chain connects TRBV5-1 to TRBJ1-4; D uncertain. Trimming took 3 bases from V and 8 from J, leaving 14 bases between them. Germline lookup yields CDR1 SGHRS and CDR2 YFSETQ. This CDR3 comprises 14 residues.

This chain joins TRBV9 and TRBJ2-3; 8 bases fit TRBD2. The junction had 9 bases not matched to a gene; V was cut back by 4 bases and J by 5 bases. This CDR3 spans 15 amino acids. Germline assignment: CDR1 SGDLS and CDR2 YYNGEE. CDR3 coding DNA: TGTGCCAGCAGCCCCCGGGGGGGGCATTTAGATACGCAGTATTTT. It yields the protein CASSPRGGHLDTQYF.

The CDR3 here is CASSEEYGELFF. As DNA, the CDR3 is TGTGCCAGCAGTGAGGAGTACGGGGAGCTGTTTTTT. The chain recombines TRBV2 with TRBJ2-2, with no clear D. The germline V and J ends were trimmed by 3 bases and 7 bases, with 6 bases remaining between them. The CDR3 length is 12 residues. In germline, CDR1 is SNHLY, CDR2 FYNNEI.

The rearrangement uses TRBV11-2 and TRBJ2-1; 11 bases line up with TRBD2. V lost 5 bases, J lost 9 bases, and 9 bases stayed unmatched. The CDR3 has 15 residues. Germline V gene sequence: CDR1 SGHAT, CDR2 FQNNGV. CDR3 sequence reads: CASSPGSGGAGEQFF. The CDR3 nucleotides read TGTGCCAGCAGCCCGGGTAGCGGGGGGGCTGGTGAGCAGTTCTTC.

This rearrangement joins TRBV2 to TRBJ2-3; 7 nucleotides match TRBD1. The ends lost 6 bases at V and 1 base at J; junction bases unmatched: 7. The CDR3 is made up of 15 amino acids. CDR1 SNHLY and CDR2 FYNNEI come from the germline V gene. Here the CDR3 DNA reads TGTGCCAGCAGCCTCTACAGGGGAGGCACAGATACGCAGTATTTT. Its protein is CASSLYRGGTDTQYF.

The chain combines TRBV25-1 with TRBJ1-6, with TRBD1 as a possible D gene (5 bases). Trimming left V 4 bases short and J 9 bases short, with 16 bases between. Germline CDR1 reads MGHDK; CDR2 reads SYGVNS. The CDR3 length is 15 residues. CDR3 region: CASSGAGTDFSPLHF. CDR3 in DNA: TGTGCCAGCAGTGGAGCCGGGACCGATTTTTCACCCCTCCACTTT.

This chain links TRBV19 with TRBJ2-1; 10 positions agree with TRBD2. Germline trimming cut 5 bases from V and 7 bases from J; bases unmatched to any gene: 14. Germline V gene lookup returns CDR1 LNHDA and CDR2 SQIVND (reference sequence). The CDR3 contains 17 residues. The DNA of the CDR3 is TGTGCCAGTAGTTCCAGCTTGACTAGCGGGCTTGGGAATGAGCAGTTCTTC. This encodes CASSSSLTSGLGNEQFF.

The chain carries TRBV10-3 and TRBJ2-7; possible D gene TRBD1, 5 bases. V gave up 4 bases and J gave up 4 bases, with 23 bases separating them. From germline, CDR1 is ENHRY and CDR2 SYGVKD. This CDR3 is built from 17 residues. CDR3 bases: TGTGCCATCAGTGTATCTACAGTAGGAACAGGTTGGTACGAGCAGTACTTC. It encodes CAISVSTVGTGWYEQYF.

The chain links TRBV25-1 to TRBJ1-2; 8 bases align to TRBD1. The V segment lost 5 bases and the J segment 4 bases; nucleotides outside the gene matches: 3. Germline CDR1 MGHDK, CDR2 SYGVNS. The CDR3 has 13 amino acids. CDR3 sequence reads: CASSPGQGYGYTF. Here the CDR3 DNA reads TGTGCCAGCAGTCCCGGACAGGGCTATGGCTACACCTTC.

The rearrangement joins TRBV9 to TRBJ2-5, with D hard to call. The CDR3 has 13 amino acids. The germline gives CDR1 SGDLS, CDR2 YYNGEE. The germline V and J ends were trimmed by 4 bases and 1 base, with 8 bases remaining between them. The CDR3 is CASSRDTQETQYF. For the CDR3, the DNA is TGTGCCAGCAGCCGAGACACCCAAGAGACCCAGTACTTC.

Only one count was recorded for this clone. The chain links TRBV6-1 to TRBJ1-6; D uncertain. The germline gives CDR1 MNHNS, CDR2 SASEGT. Between the trimmed V and J ends, which lost 6 bases and 9 bases, there was a span of 6 bases. The length of the CDR3 is 11 residues. The CDR3 sequence is CASSVSSPLHF. CDR3 DNA sequence: TGTGCCAGCAGCGTGAGTTCACCCCTCCACTTT.

The rearrangement joins TRBV27 to TRBJ2-3; 11 nucleotides align to TRBD1. The CDR3 runs to 13 residues. Unmatched junction bases numbered 4, after V lost 7 bases and J lost 7 bases. Germline V gene lookup returns CDR1 MNHEY and CDR2 SMNVEV (reference sequence). The CDR3 bases are TGTGCCAGCAATGGACAGGGGGCGAATACGCAGTATTTT. This codes for CASNGQGANTQYF.

The rearrangement links TRBV5-4 to TRBJ2-3, with D possibly being TRBD1 (5 bases). Trimming took 2 bases from V and 1 from J, leaving 11 bases between them. In germline, CDR1 is SGHNT, CDR2 YYREEE (reference sequence). The CDR3 is 15 amino acids. The CDR3 here is CASSFPGMGTDTQYF. In DNA form, the CDR3 reads TGTGCCAGCAGCTTCCCAGGGATGGGCACAGATACGCAGTATTTT.

The gene calls are TRBV16 and TRBJ2-3, with unresolved D. V dropped 0 bases and J dropped 6 bases, with 10 bases sitting between them. The CDR3 loop spans 14 amino acids. CDR1 is KGHSY, CDR2 FQNENV, per germline. CDR3 in DNA: TGTGCCAGCAGCCAATCGTCTCTCTACGATACGCAGTATTTT. Residues: CASSQSSLYDTQYF.